This is a list of T cell receptor beta chains from one sample in a study of T cell responses to AZD1222 COVID-19 vaccine. The data were produced by immunoSEQ multiplex PCR, yet TCRdb's version contains in-frame clones alone and is incomplete. The sample has roughly 150,000 clones, around 88% seen once. The specimen was peripheral blood, collected on day 0 of AZD1222 vaccination. The receptor source for this set is an adult in good health. Both conserved end residues are part of each CDR3. D genes are given only for firm matches. Not all rows give a size; the values are once, few, many and, for expanded clones, a class.

d_call j_call cdr3_length clone_size v_call cdr3_nt cdr3_aa
TRBD2 TRBJ2-1 16 once TRBV7-2 TGTGCCAGCAGCCTCATACTAGCGGGACTGAACAATGAGCAGTTCTTC CASSLILAGLNNEQFF
NA TRBJ1-4 17 NA TRBV4-2 TGTGCCAGCAGCGCAGGACCTCTCGCGGCCCGTAATGAAAAACTGTTTTTT CASSAGPLAARNEKLFF
NA TRBJ2-3 16 NA TRBV7-8 TGTGCCAGCAGCTCCGGGCCGAGCCGGGGCACAGATACGCAGTATTTT CASSSGPSRGTDTQYF
NA TRBJ1-1 13 few TRBV11-2 TGTGGGGTACGGGACACGGGTCGAGGTGAAGCTTTCTTT CGVRDTGRGEAFF
TRBD1 TRBJ1-6 14 NA TRBV28 TGTGCCAGCAGGATGGGACAGGGAGGATCACCCCTCCACTTT CASRMGQGGSPLHF
TRBD1 TRBJ1-6 16 NA TRBV4-2 TGTGCCAGCAGCCAAGGAGGGGGCGGCTATAATTCACCCCTCCACTTT CASSQGGGGYNSPLHF
TRBD2 TRBJ2-2 19 NA TRBV27 TGTGCCAGCAGTTTAATGGGGCCGGGACTAGGGGGGCCCACCGGGGAGCTGTTTTTT CASSLMGPGLGGPTGELFF
NA TRBJ1-4 11 NA TRBV15 TGTGCCACCAAAACGGGTGAAAAACTGTTTTTT CATKTGEKLFF
NA TRBJ1-5 19 NA TRBV15 TGTGCCACCAGCAGAGATGCCGGGGGAGGCGGAGGTGGCAATCAGCCCCAGCATTTT CATSRDAGGGGGGNQPQHF
TRBD1 TRBJ2-2 17 NA TRBV18 TGTGCCAGCTCACCACCCAAGGGACAGGGGGCGACCGGGGAGCTGTTTTTT CASSPPKGQGATGELFF
NA TRBJ1-1 15 NA TRBV3-1/TRBV3-2 TGTGCCAGCAGCCTAGTGAATCAGGGGAACACTGAAGCTTTCTTT CASSLVNQGNTEAFF
NA TRBJ2-1 16 NA TRBV7-2 TGTGCCAGCAGCTTCCTTCGCCAACGCCTTTACAATGAGCAGTTCTTC CASSFLRQRLYNEQFF
NA TRBJ1-6 15 NA TRBV7-9 TGTGCCAGCAGCGGCCCGGGACTCCTAAATTCACCCCTCCACTTT CASSGPGLLNSPLHF
NA TRBJ1-1 14 NA TRBV10-3 TGTGCCATCAGAGTACGTGACATGAACACTGAAGCTTTCTTT CAIRVRDMNTEAFF
NA TRBJ2-1 16 NA TRBV6-6 TGTGCCAGCAGTTACTCGTCGGGGACACGAGGCAATGAGCAGTTCTTC CASSYSSGTRGNEQFF
NA TRBJ2-1 15 NA TRBV7-2 TGTGCCAGCAGCTTAGCCCCCGGACAGTACAATGAGCAGTTCTTC CASSLAPGQYNEQFF
NA TRBJ1-5 14 NA TRBV15 TGTGCCACCAGCAGAGCGGGTATCGGGCAGCCCCAGCATTTT CATSRAGIGQPQHF
NA TRBJ1-5 14 NA TRBV18 TGTGCCAGCTCAGAGGACCGGTCGGGGCAGCCCCAGCATTTT CASSEDRSGQPQHF
TRBD1 TRBJ1-2 15 NA TRBV5-1 TGCGCCAGCAGCCTATCCGGGACAGGGACGTATGGCTACACCTTC CASSLSGTGTYGYTF
TRBD1 TRBJ1-2 18 few TRBV28 TGTGCCAGCAGTTCCCCTTCCCCCTCCCTACAGGGGCTCTATGGCTACACCTTC CASSSPSPSLQGLYGYTF
TRBD2 TRBJ2-5 15 few TRBV30 TGTGCCTGGAGACAATGGGGGAGGGCCTTAGAGACCCAGTACTTC CAWRQWGRALETQYF
NA TRBJ2-3 13 NA TRBV7-3 TGTGCCAGCAGCTCTCCGTCCACAGATACGCAGTATTTT CASSSPSTDTQYF
TRBD1 TRBJ2-2 17 NA TRBV30 TGTGCCTGGAGTGTAAGGGGAACAGGGGCGGGCACCGGGGAGCTGTTTTTT CAWSVRGTGAGTGELFF
TRBD2 TRBJ2-3 13 NA TRBV6-4 TGTGCCAGCAGTGAGCGGGAGACAGATACGCAGTATTTT CASSERETDTQYF
NA TRBJ2-1 15 NA TRBV30 TGTGCCTGGAGTGGTTGGAGTGGCTCCTACAATGAGCAGTTCTTC CAWSGWSGSYNEQFF
NA TRBJ2-3 14 many TRBV30 TGTGCCTTGAAGGGTCTAATGAGCACAGATACGCAGTATTTT CALKGLMSTDTQYF
TRBD1 TRBJ2-7 17 many TRBV4-2 TGTGCCAGCAGCCAAGAGGACGGGACAGGACAATCCTACGAGCAGTACTTC CASSQEDGTGQSYEQYF
NA TRBJ2-1 12 once TRBV5-1 TGCGCCAGCAGCTTCGGGGTCAATGAGCAGTTCTTC CASSFGVNEQFF
TRBD2 TRBJ2-2 16 NA TRBV2 TGTGCCAGCAGTTCCTCGACTAGCGATTTCGCCGGGGAGCTGTTTTTT CASSSSTSDFAGELFF
NA TRBJ1-1 13 few TRBV6-5 TGTGCCAGCAGCAGACAGAGGAACACTGAAGCTTTCTTT CASSRQRNTEAFF
NA TRBJ1-3 14 few TRBV4-2 TGTGCCAGCAGCCAAGGGACAATCGGAAACACCATATATTTT CASSQGTIGNTIYF
NA TRBJ2-3 13 NA TRBV7-8 TGTGCCAGCAGCTTACTGCGGGACCCTACGCAGTATTTT CASSLLRDPTQYF
TRBD2 TRBJ2-3 16 NA TRBV5-6 TGTGCCAGCAGCTTGCTAGCGGGAGTCTCACTAGATACGCAGTATTTT CASSLLAGVSLDTQYF
TRBD2 TRBJ2-1 14 once TRBV9 TGTGCCAGCAGCGTAGGGGGTAGCGGGAATGAGCAGTTCTTC CASSVGGSGNEQFF
NA TRBJ2-3 14 NA TRBV28 TGTGCCAGCAGCCGGAGCGGAGGCACAGATACGCAGTATTTT CASSRSGGTDTQYF
NA TRBJ2-7 12 NA TRBV10-2 TGCGCCAGCAGTGAGCGGTGGGCTCCGTGGGACTTC CASSERWAPWDF
TRBD1 TRBJ1-2 16 NA TRBV19 TGTGCCAGTAGTATCGCTCAGGGACAGGGCGGGTATGGCTACACCTTC CASSIAQGQGGYGYTF
TRBD2 TRBJ2-1 16 NA TRBV30 TGTGCCTGGGATAGGACTAGCGGGGATTCCTACAATGAGCAGTTCTTC CAWDRTSGDSYNEQFF
TRBD1 TRBJ2-5 14 NA TRBV27 TGTGCCAGCGGCCCGGGACAGGGGGGAGAGACCCAGTACTTC CASGPGQGGETQYF
NA TRBJ2-3 11 NA TRBV7-2 TGTGCCAGCGGGGAAGCCGATACGCAGTATTTT CASGEADTQYF
NA TRBJ2-1 18 NA TRBV11-3 TGTGCCAGCAGCCCTTACAACCAGGGGAGTGGCTCCTACAATGAGCAGTTCTTC CASSPYNQGSGSYNEQFF
NA TRBJ1-1 11 NA TRBV29-1 TGCAGCGTTCCCTTGAACACTGAAGCTTTCTTT CSVPLNTEAFF
NA TRBJ1-3 16 NA TRBV4-3 TGCGCCAGCAGCCAAGGTGTCAGAAACTCTGGAAACACCATATATTTT CASSQGVRNSGNTIYF
NA TRBJ1-5 17 NA TRBV7-2 TGTGCCAGCAGCTTACTAGCCGGGGGAGCGAGCAATCAGCCCCAGCATTTT CASSLLAGGASNQPQHF
NA TRBJ1-1 14 NA TRBV28 TGTGCCAGCATTATTGTTAGGGGGAACACTGAAGCTTTCTTT CASIIVRGNTEAFF
TRBD1 TRBJ1-6 14 NA TRBV2 TGTGCCAGCTCCCGACAGGGCCCGGATTCACCCCTCCACTTT CASSRQGPDSPLHF
NA TRBJ2-7 12 NA TRBV29-1 TGCAGCGTTGGAACAGCGCCCTACGAGCAGTACTTC CSVGTAPYEQYF
NA TRBJ1-6 12 NA TRBV7-2 TGTGCCAGCAGCTTGGGGCTTTCACCCCTCCACTTT CASSLGLSPLHF
NA TRBJ2-5 13 NA TRBV5-1 TGCGCCAGCAGCTTGTCGAACCAAGAGACCCAGTACTTC CASSLSNQETQYF